These T cell receptor beta chains were read from a single sample in a study of Graves' ophthalmopathy and Graves' hyperthyroidism. In TCRdb, the multiplex PCR reads were re-called with MiXCR into one record per CDR3 protein. There are approximately 160,000 distinct CDR3 sequences in the sample; 30% to 45% occur only once, and 8% to 9.5% lies in the top ten. Sequencing used peripheral blood. The receptors derive from a man under 40 with Graves' ophthalmopathy. Each CDR3 is given with its conserved first and last residue. The D gene is left open where the match is weak. Clone size, where shown, is once, few, many, or a class for clones that have expanded.

clone_size | j_call | v_call | d_call | cdr3_aa | cdr3_nt
many | TRBJ1-1 | TRBV12-3/TRBV12-4 | - | CASSLSRAWGMNTEAFF | TGTGCCAGCAGTTTAAGTAGGGCATGGGGGATGAACACTGAAGCTTTCTTT
many | TRBJ2-7 | TRBV5-8 | - | CASGTRRGNEQYF | TGTGCCAGCGGAACACGGAGGGGGAACGAGCAGTACTTC
many | TRBJ1-6 | TRBV30 | - | CAWSASQRSPLHF | TGTGCCTGGAGTGCCTCTCAACGGTCACCCCTCCACTTT
- | TRBJ2-5 | TRBV11-2 | TRBD1 | CASSRGTDQETQYF | TGTGCCAGCAGCCGAGGGACAGACCAAGAGACCCAGTACTTC
- | TRBJ2-2 | TRBV6-1 | - | CASSVTGPLGELFF | TGTGCCAGCAGTGTAACGGGACCCCTGGGGGAGCTGTTTTTT
- | TRBJ1-1 | TRBV28 | - | CASPGGGDNTEAFF | TGTGCCAGCCCCGGTGGAGGGGATAACACTGAAGCTTTCTTT
- | TRBJ2-7 | TRBV6-1 | - | CASSERAAGILSLYEQYF | TGTGCCAGCAGTGAACGCGCCGCCGGGATTCTTTCTCTCTACGAGCAGTACTTC
many | TRBJ2-5 | TRBV29-1 | - | CSFQVGGMLETQYF | TGCAGCTTCCAAGTGGGCGGGATGTTGGAGACCCAGTACTTC
many | TRBJ2-7 | TRBV6-2/TRBV6-3 | TRBD2 | CASRPPGLTYEQYF | TGTGCCAGCAGGCCGCCGGGACTAACCTACGAGCAGTACTTC
- | TRBJ2-7 | TRBV28 | TRBD2 | CASSLGGRREQYF | TGTGCCAGCAGTTTGGGCGGGAGACGCGAGCAGTACTTC
many | TRBJ2-7 | TRBV12-3/TRBV12-4 | TRBD2 | CASRKTGRAGEQYF | TGTGCCAGCAGGAAAACGGGGAGGGCTGGGGAGCAGTACTTC
many | TRBJ1-2 | TRBV6-2/TRBV6-3 | TRBD1 | CASSYFGQGNGYTF | TGTGCCAGCAGTTACTTTGGACAGGGGAATGGCTACACCTTC
many | TRBJ1-2 | TRBV6-5 | - | CASTPSWGGAGYTF | TGTGCCAGCACCCCCAGCTGGGGCGGGGCTGGCTACACCTTC
many | TRBJ1-2 | TRBV30 | - | CAWSGEGLYGYAF | TGTGCCTGGAGTGGAGAGGGTCTCTATGGCTACGCCTTC
many | TRBJ2-5 | TRBV28 | - | CASSTWGETQYF | TGTGCCAGCAGTACCTGGGGTGAGACCCAGTACTTC
- | TRBJ2-7 | TRBV28 | - | CASSPNFGYQYEQYF | TGTGCCAGCAGTCCTAACTTCGGTTACCAGTACGAGCAGTACTTC
few | TRBJ1-3 | TRBV12-3/TRBV12-4 | TRBD1 | CASSLFRTGGNTIYF | TGTGCCAGCAGTTTATTCCGGACAGGCGGAAACACCATATATTTT
- | TRBJ2-7 | TRBV12-3/TRBV12-4 | - | CASSSQTDSFLEQYF | TGTGCCAGCAGTTCCCAGACAGACTCATTCCTCGAGCAGTACTTC
many | TRBJ1-6 | TRBV7-2 | - | CASSTTGLHSPLHF | TGTGCCAGCAGCACCACAGGGTTGCATTCACCCCTCCACTTT
many | TRBJ2-5 | TRBV12-3/TRBV12-4 | TRBD2 | CASSPGLSLGQETQYF | TGTGCCAGCAGCCCGGGACTATCGTTGGGGCAAGAGACCCAGTACTTC
- | TRBJ1-1 | TRBV11-2 | TRBD1 | CASSWGQGPPFGEAFF | TGTGCCAGCAGCTGGGGACAGGGGCCACCTTTTGGTGAAGCTTTCTTT
- | TRBJ1-1 | TRBV7-9 | - | CASSPGAGQITEAFF | TGTGCCAGCAGCCCGGGTGCCGGACAGATCACTGAAGCTTTCTTT
- | TRBJ2-5 | TRBV11-3 | TRBD1 | CASSLGQGLGETQYF | TGTGCCAGCAGCTTAGGACAGGGGCTCGGCGAGACCCAGTACTTC
- | TRBJ1-1 | TRBV6-1 | - | CASSVQFRNTEAFF | TGTGCCAGCAGTGTGCAGTTTAGGAACACTGAAGCTTTCTTT
many | TRBJ1-6 | TRBV19 | - | CASSPARATSTLHF | TGTGCCAGTAGTCCAGCCCGGGCGACAAGCACCCTCCACTTT
many | TRBJ1-1 | TRBV7-2 | - | CASSPLVGGTEAFF | TGTGCCAGCAGTCCTCTGGTCGGGGGCACTGAAGCTTTCTTT
many | TRBJ2-7 | TRBV5-1 | TRBD2 | CASSSSQRGATYEQYF | TGCGCCAGCAGCTCGAGTCAGCGGGGGGCGACCTACGAGCAGTACTTC
- | TRBJ2-6 | TRBV6-1 | TRBD1 | CASSEAGQGPSGANVLTF | TGTGCCAGCAGTGAAGCGGGACAGGGCCCTTCTGGGGCCAACGTCCTGACTTTC
- | TRBJ2-5 | TRBV7-8 | - | CASIETSGLGETQYF | TGTGCCAGCATCGAAACCTCAGGGTTAGGAGAGACCCAGTACTTC
many | TRBJ1-6 | TRBV4-2 | - | CASSQSWGATYNSPLHF | TGTGCCAGCAGCCAATCCTGGGGGGCAACCTATAATTCACCCCTCCACTTT
- | TRBJ1-3 | TRBV28 | - | CASSLGGNTIYF | TGTGCCAGCAGCCTCGGGGGAAACACCATATATTTT